Presented here are 4 T cell receptor beta chains from one specimen sequenced in a study of blood T cell repertoires in COVID-19. Sequencing was performed with immunoSEQ multiplex PCR; in TCRdb, only in-frame clones are kept and a portion is missing. Of over 200,000 clones in the sample, 70% to 90% were seen once. The sequencing sample was made of peripheral blood. These receptors were collected from a young man with COVID-19, enrolled during active disease.

In its sample, this clone was seen once. The genes are TRBV5-1 and TRBJ2-1, with TRBD2 as a possible D gene (6 bases). The V and J ends lost 5 bases and 13 bases respectively, with 16 bases between them. Germline assignment: CDR1 SGHRS and CDR2 YFSETQ. CDR3 length: 12 amino acids. In DNA form, the CDR3 reads TGCGCCAGCAGAGAAACGGGAGTCGGACAGTTCTTC. Protein: CASRETGVGQFF.

The genes are TRBV18 and TRBJ2-1; D perhaps matches TRBD1 (5 bases). Trimming cost V 2 bases and J 7 bases, with 15 bases left between them. The CDR3 length is 15 residues. CDR1 and CDR2 (germline): KGHSH, LQKENI. CDR3 nucleotide sequence: TGTGCCAGCTCACCAACTGCCCCCCAGGGTAATGAGCAGTTCTTC. It is translated as CASSPTAPQGNEQFF.

This sequence joins TRBV4-2 and TRBJ2-2; a possible D gene is TRBD1 (6 bases). Germline V gene lookup returns CDR1 LGHNA and CDR2 YNFKEQ. The CDR3 covers 14 residues. The germline V and J ends were trimmed by 3 bases and 6 bases, with 11 bases remaining between them. The CDR3 reads CASSHPEGAGELFF. Written as DNA, the CDR3 is TGTGCCAGCAGCCACCCCGAGGGGGCCGGGGAGCTGTTTTTT.

This chain uses TRBV9 with TRBJ1-1; 8 nucleotides line up with TRBD1. Germline CDR1 and CDR2: SGDLS and YYNGEE. The V segment lost 3 bases and the J segment 1 base; nucleotides outside the gene matches: 5. This CDR3 comprises 15 residues. This CDR3 reads CASSARDRPNTEAFF. DNA for the CDR3: TGTGCCAGCAGCGCCCGGGACAGGCCGAACACTGAAGCTTTCTTT.